Below are 5 T cell receptor beta chains sequenced from a single sample in a study of CD8 T cells in Susac syndrome. When the RNA was reverse transcribed, random hexamers were used with an input of roughly 0.5 to 1 ug. TCRdb re-called the immunoSEQ multiplex PCR reads through MiXCR, storing one row per CDR3 protein. In the table there are about 140,000 distinct CDR3 sequences, 94% of which are singletons. Sequencing was performed on CD8+ T cells from PBMCs. The receptors were sampled from a human donor in good health.

The V gene is TRBV27, the J gene TRBJ2-7, with 8 nucleotides matching TRBD2. Germline V CDR1 and CDR2: MNHEY, SMNVEV (reference sequence). This CDR3 has 15 residues. The V gene end was trimmed by 2 bases and the J gene end by 4 bases; junction bases not matched to a gene: 7. CDR3 sequence: CASSLSAGGGYEQYF. Here the CDR3 DNA reads TGTGCCAGCAGTTTAAGCGCGGGGGGCGGTTACGAGCAGTACTTC.

The chain has TRBV25-1 and TRBJ2-5; the D is unclear. Germline assignment: CDR1 MGHDK and CDR2 SYGVNS. This CDR3 has 14 residues. V lost 6 bases and J 0 bases, leaving 11 bases between the germline ends. CDR3 DNA sequence: TGTGCCAGCAGCACACTGGGGTACCAAGAGACCCAGTACTTC. The encoded protein is CASSTLGYQETQYF.

The gene calls are TRBV2 and TRBJ2-1; 11 positions match TRBD1. The germline V gene encodes CDR1 SNHLY and CDR2 FYNNEI. The CDR3 has 14 amino acids. The ends lost 6 bases at V and 9 bases at J; junction bases unmatched: 7. The CDR3 DNA reads as TGTGCCAGCAGGCCGGGACAGGGGGTGGCTGAGCAGTTCTTC. This translates into CASRPGQGVAEQFF.

The CDR3 region has the DNA TGCAGCGTTAGAAGGGTGGGGTCCCACGGGGAGCTGTTTTTT. Protein sequence: CSVRRVGSHGELFF. The chain carries TRBV29-1 and TRBJ2-2; no clear D gene. This CDR3 comprises 14 residues. CDR1 is SQVTM and CDR2 is ANQGSEA in the germline V gene. Trimming left V 5 bases short and J 7 bases short, with 17 bases between.

This sequence joins TRBV20-1 and TRBJ2-2; 7 bases align to TRBD1. The CDR3 is 14 residues long. From germline, CDR1 is DFQATT and CDR2 SNEGSKA (reference sequence). The V and J ends lost 6 bases and 1 base, in that order; junction bases with no gene match: 5. The CDR3 sequence is CSAAGTENTGELFF. The CDR3 bases are TGCAGTGCGGCCGGGACAGAGAACACCGGGGAGCTGTTTTTT.